One sample yielded the 6 T cell receptor beta chains listed below, sequenced in a study of cytomegalovirus exposure and HLA in healthy donors. PCR primers comprised 60 Vbeta and 13 Jbeta primers. Profiled with immunoSEQ multiplex PCR; TCRdb holds only in-frame clones, not every one. The profile shows 85,000 to 100,000 clones, under 80% of them singletons. Material: PBMCs. These receptors were obtained from a human donor in good health.

This chain joins TRBV30 and TRBJ2-1; TRBD2 agrees at 13 bases. CDR3 size: 18 residues. Germline values: CDR1 GTSNPN, CDR2 SVGIG (reference sequence). Germline trimming cut 3 bases from V and 1 base from J; bases unmatched to any gene: 9. Here the CDR3 DNA reads TGTGCCTGGAGGAAGGGACTAGCGGGATATCTTTCCTACAATGAGCAGTTCTTC. Its translation: CAWRKGLAGYLSYNEQFF.

This sequence joins TRBV2 and TRBJ1-5; tentatively, D is TRBD1 (6 bases). This CDR3 comprises 15 residues. Trimming removed 6 bases from V and 2 bases from J, with 14 bases in between. CDR1 is SNHLY, CDR2 FYNNEI, per germline. CDR3 in DNA: TGTGCCAGCAGACAACAGGGTGCGGGCAATCAGCCCCAGCATTTT. Its translation is CASRQQGAGNQPQHF.

The chain joins TRBV6-5 to TRBJ2-4, with 8 positions matching TRBD2. The germline V gene encodes CDR1 MNHEY and CDR2 SVGAGI. With 2 bases clipped from V and 9 bases from J, the junction kept 3 bases outside the gene matches. The CDR3 is 13 amino acids. Written as DNA, the CDR3 is TGTGCCAGCAGTTACGCCAGCGGGAGCATTCAGTACTTC. This gives the protein CASSYASGSIQYF.

The chain carries TRBV29-1 and TRBJ2-2, with 8 bases aligning to TRBD1. The V segment lost 6 bases and the J segment 7 bases; nucleotides outside the gene matches: 7. The CDR3 length is 13 residues. Germline V gene data show CDR1 as SQVTM and CDR2 as ANQGSEA. The CDR3 bases are TGCAGCGTGGGGACAGGAAACGGCGGGGAGCTGTTTTTT. It encodes CSVGTGNGGELFF.

This chain uses TRBV29-1 with TRBJ1-1; D ambiguous. Trimming removed 6 bases from V and 2 bases from J, with 13 bases in between. The CDR3 sequence is 13 residues long. CDR1 is SQVTM and CDR2 is ANQGSEA in the germline V gene. In DNA, the CDR3 is TGCAGCGTAGACCGAGGACTTAACACTGAAGCTTTCTTT. Protein: CSVDRGLNTEAFF.

The chain employs TRBV6-1 and TRBJ2-2, with 7 bases identical to TRBD1. J gave up 1 base and V 4 bases, and 0 bases lay outside the gene matches. The CDR3 length is 14 residues. CDR1 is MNHNS, CDR2 SASEGT, per germline. CDR3 nucleotides: TGTGCCAGCAGTGGGACAGGGAACACCGGGGAGCTGTTTTTT. It is translated as CASSGTGNTGELFF.